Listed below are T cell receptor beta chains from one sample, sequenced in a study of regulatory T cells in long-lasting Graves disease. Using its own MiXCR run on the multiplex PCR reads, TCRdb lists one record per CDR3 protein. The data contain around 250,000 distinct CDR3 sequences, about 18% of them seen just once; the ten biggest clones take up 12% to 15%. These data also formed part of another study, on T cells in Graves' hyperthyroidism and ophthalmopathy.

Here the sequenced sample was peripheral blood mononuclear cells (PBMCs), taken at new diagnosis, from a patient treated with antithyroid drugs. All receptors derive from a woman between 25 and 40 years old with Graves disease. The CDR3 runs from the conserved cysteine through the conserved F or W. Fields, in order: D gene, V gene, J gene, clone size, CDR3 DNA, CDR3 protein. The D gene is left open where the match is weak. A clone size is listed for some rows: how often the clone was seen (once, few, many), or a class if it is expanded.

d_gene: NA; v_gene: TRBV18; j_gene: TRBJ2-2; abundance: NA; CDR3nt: TGTGCCAGCTCAGTTAGTCTGGGCAACAGGGAAAACACCGGGGAGCTGTTTTTT; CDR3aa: CASSVSLGNRENTGELFF
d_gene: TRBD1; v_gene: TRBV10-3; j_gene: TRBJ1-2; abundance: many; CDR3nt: TGTGCCATCAGCGGGACAGCGAAGGACTATGGCTACACCTTC; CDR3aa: CAISGTAKDYGYTF
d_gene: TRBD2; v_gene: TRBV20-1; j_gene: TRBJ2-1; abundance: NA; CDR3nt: TGCAGTGCTAGAGATAGGTCCGGCGGGGGGACCTACAATGAGCAGTTCTTC; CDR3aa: CSARDRSGGGTYNEQFF
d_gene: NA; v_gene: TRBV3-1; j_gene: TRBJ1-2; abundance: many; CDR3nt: TGTGCCAGCAGCCAAGGACCAGGACAGATCTTC; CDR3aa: CASSQGPGQIF
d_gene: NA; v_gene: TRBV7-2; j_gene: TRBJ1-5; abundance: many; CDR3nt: TGTGCCAGCAGCTTAGAGGGGCAGGGGCATCAGCCCCAGCATTTT; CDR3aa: CASSLEGQGHQPQHF
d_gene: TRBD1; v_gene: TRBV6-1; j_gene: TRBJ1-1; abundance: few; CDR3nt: TGTGCCAGCACCCACCGGACAGGGGCATCATCGGAAGCTTTCTTT; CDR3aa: CASTHRTGASSEAFF
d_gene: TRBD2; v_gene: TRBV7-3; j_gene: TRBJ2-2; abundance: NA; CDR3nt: TGTGCCAGCAGCTTTAGTAGTCTAGCGGTGGCCACCGGGGAGCTGTTTTTT; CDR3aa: CASSFSSLAVATGELFF
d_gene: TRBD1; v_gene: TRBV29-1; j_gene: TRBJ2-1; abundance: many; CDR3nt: TGCAGCGTTGAGGGCGGAGACAGGGGTAATGAGCAGTTCTTC; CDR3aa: CSVEGGDRGNEQFF
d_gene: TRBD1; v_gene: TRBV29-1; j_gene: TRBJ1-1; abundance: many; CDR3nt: TGCAGCGTCAGACAGGGAGCGAACACTGAAGCTTTCTTT; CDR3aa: CSVRQGANTEAFF
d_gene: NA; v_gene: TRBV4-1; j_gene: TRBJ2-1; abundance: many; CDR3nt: TGCGCCAGCAGCCAAGTAGGGGAGCAGAGAGAGCAGTTCTTC; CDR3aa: CASSQVGEQREQFF
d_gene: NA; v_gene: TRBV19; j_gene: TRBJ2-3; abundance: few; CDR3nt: TGTGCCAGTAGTAAAGGGGGAAGTGAAGATACGCAGTATTTT; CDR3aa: CASSKGGSEDTQYF
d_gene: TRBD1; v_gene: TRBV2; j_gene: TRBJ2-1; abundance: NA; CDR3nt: TGTGCCAGCAGTGAGTCAGGGGGCTCCTACAATGAGCAGTTCTTC; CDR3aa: CASSESGGSYNEQFF
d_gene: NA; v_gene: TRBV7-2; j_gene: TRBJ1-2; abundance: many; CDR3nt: TGTGCCAGCAGCTTATGGGTCCCCAACTATGGCTACACCTTC; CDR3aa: CASSLWVPNYGYTF
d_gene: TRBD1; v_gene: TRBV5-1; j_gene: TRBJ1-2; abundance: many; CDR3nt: TGCGCCAGCAGCTTGGGGCCGGGACAGGGACGAGCTAACTATGGCTACACCTTC; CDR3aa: CASSLGPGQGRANYGYTF
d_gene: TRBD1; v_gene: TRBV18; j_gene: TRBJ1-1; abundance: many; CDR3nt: TGTGCCAGCTCACCAAGGACAGGGGGCATCACTGAAGCTTTCTTT; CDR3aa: CASSPRTGGITEAFF
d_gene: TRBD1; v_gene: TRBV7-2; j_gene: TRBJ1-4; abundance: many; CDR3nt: TGTGCCAGCAGCCGCCCCGAAACAGGGGGAGATGAAAAACTGTTTTTT; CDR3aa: CASSRPETGGDEKLFF
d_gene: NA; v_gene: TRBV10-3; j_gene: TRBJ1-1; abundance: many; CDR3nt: TGTGCCAGCGGGGGGACAACGAACACTGAAGCTTTCTTT; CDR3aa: CASGGTTNTEAFF
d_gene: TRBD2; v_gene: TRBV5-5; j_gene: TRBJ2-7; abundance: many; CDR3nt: TGCGCCAGCAGCCCTACGGGGGGAGGCTACGAGCAGTACTTC; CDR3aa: CASSPTGGGYEQYF
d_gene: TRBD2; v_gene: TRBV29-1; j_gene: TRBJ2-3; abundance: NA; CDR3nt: TGCAGCTCCGGACTAGCGGGGGCCACAGATACGCAGTATTTT; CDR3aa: CSSGLAGATDTQYF
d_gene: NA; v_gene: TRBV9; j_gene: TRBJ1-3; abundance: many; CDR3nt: TGTGCCAGCAGCGTAGCTGTGACCGCTGGAAACACCATATATTTT; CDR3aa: CASSVAVTAGNTIYF
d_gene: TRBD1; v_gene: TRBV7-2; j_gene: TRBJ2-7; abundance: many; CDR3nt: TGTGCCAGCAGCTCCCGGGACAGGTTGACCTACGAGCAGTACTTC; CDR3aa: CASSSRDRLTYEQYF
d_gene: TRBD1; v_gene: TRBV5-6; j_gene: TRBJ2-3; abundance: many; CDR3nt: TGTGCCAGCAGCGGGGGGAGGGACAGGGCGGCAGATACGCAGTATTTT; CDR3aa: CASSGGRDRAADTQYF